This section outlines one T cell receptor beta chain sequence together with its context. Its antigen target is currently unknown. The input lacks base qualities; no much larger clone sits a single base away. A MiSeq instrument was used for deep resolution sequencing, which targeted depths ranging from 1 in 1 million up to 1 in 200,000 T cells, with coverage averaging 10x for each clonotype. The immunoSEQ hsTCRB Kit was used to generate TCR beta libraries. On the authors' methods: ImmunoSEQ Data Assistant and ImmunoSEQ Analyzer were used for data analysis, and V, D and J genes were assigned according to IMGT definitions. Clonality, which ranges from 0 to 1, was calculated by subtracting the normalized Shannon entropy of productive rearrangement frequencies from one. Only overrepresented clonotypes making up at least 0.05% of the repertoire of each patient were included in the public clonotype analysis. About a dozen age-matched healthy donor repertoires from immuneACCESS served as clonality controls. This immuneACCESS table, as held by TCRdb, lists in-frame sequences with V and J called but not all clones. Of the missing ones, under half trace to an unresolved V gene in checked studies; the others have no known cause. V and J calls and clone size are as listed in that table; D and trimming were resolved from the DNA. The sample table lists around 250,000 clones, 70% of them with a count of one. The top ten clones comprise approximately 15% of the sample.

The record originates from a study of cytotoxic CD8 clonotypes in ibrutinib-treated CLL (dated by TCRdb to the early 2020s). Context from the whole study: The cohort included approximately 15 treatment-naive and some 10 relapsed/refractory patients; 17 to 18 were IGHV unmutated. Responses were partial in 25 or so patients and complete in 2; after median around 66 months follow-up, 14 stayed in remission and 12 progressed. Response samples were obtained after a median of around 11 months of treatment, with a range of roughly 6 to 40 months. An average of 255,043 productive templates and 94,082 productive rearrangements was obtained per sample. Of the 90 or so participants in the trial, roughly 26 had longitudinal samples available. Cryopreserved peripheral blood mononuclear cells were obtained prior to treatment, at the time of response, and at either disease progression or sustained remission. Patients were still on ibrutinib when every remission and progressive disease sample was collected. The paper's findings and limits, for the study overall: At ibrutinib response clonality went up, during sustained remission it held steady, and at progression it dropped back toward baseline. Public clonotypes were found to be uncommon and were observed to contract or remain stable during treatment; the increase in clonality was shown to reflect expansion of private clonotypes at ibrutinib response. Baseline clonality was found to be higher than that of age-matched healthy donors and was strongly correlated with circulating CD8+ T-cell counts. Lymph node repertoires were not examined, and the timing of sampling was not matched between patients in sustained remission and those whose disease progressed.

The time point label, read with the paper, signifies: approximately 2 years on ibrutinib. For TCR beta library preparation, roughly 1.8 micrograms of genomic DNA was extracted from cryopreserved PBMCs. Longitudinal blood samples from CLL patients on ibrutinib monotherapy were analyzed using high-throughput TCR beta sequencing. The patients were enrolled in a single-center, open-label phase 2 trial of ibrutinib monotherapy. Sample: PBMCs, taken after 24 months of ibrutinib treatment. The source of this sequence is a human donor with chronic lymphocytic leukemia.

The CDR3 region has the sequence CASSQDRQPVGEKLFF. The nucleotides read TGCGCCAGCAGCCAAGATCGACAGCCCGTCGGTGAAAAACTGTTTTTT. This chain joins TRBV4-3 to TRBJ1-4; tentative D gene TRBD1, with 5 bases matching. From a lookup of the germline V gene, CDR1 and CDR2 are LGHNA and YSLEER. The cysteine opens and the phenylalanine closes a CDR3 of 16 amino acids. Just CDR3 DNA is preserved here, 48 bases in frame from base 1. V is clipped by 0 bases and J by 7 bases, and the sequence between their germline boundaries is 15 bases long.